Ten or more counts support the clone carrying this T cell receptor beta chain. Its antigen is unidentified. This specimen comes from a study of metastatic and nonmetastatic thyroid tumors. The length of the CDR3 is 15 residues. Germline V CDR1 and CDR2: MGHRA, YSYEKL. The V gene lost 10 bases and the J gene lost 0 bases, with 19 bases spanning the gap. Study-wide results and caveats: Patients with malignant thyroid tumors reportedly had significantly higher TCR beta diversity than those with benign nodules, in blood and tumor.

Original processing notes: Construction of a distant-metastasis classifier for papillary thyroid cancer relied on CDR3 differences across clinicopathological groups. TCRdb re-called the PCR reads with MiXCR. V and J calls and clone size were set by TCRdb, not the authors. The sample records 35,000 to 55,000 clones, about 3.3% being singletons. None of the patients had undergone any treatment ahead of thyroid surgery. The material sequenced was blood. The J gene is TRBJ2-7, the V gene TRBV4-1; D not resolved. This clonotype was obtained from a female donor with papillary thyroid cancer or a benign thyroid nodule (not recorded which). Some clones in this sample may be carry-over from other donors' samples. This CDR3 is CATINGYLSSYEQYF. DNA for the CDR3: TGCGCCACCATAAATGGGTACCTCTCCTCCTACGAGCAGTACTTC.